The present T cell receptor beta chain was sequenced within a study of PD-1 blockade in classical Hodgkin lymphoma. A remark on this clone: What it binds is unknown.

Study conclusions and caveats: Initiation of nivolumab under 1 year after ASCT led to exclusion of patients.

Germline V gene data show CDR1 as SGHTA and CDR2 as FQGTGA. J gave up 4 bases and V 8 bases, and 1 base lay outside the gene matches. The CDR3 has 14 residues. Autologous stem cell transplantation was followed by relapse in every patient, and brentuximab vedotin exposure varied. Repertoires were generated with immunoSEQ multiplex PCR, while TCRdb's copy carries only in-frame clones and drops some. Of nearly 60,000 clones listed, under 95% are singletons. Material: peripheral blood mononuclear cells (PBMCs), obtained before the second cycle of nivolumab. This TCR was recovered from a human donor with classical Hodgkin lymphoma. This chain links TRBV7-3 with TRBJ2-3; TRBD2 matches 15 bases. The CDR3 nucleotides read TGTGCCAGCCGGACTAGCGGGGGGGCAGATACGCAGTATTTT. Translated: CASRTSGGADTQYF.